These 25 T cell receptor beta chains were all obtained from the same sample, sequenced in a study of PD-1 blockade in classical Hodgkin lymphoma. Autologous stem cell transplantation was followed by relapse in every patient, and brentuximab vedotin exposure varied. Some clones are missing from TCRdb's copy, which holds only in-frame ones; the method was immunoSEQ multiplex PCR. The profile shows some 150,000 clones, approximately 80% of them singletons. Material: peripheral blood mononuclear cells (PBMCs), obtained before the second cycle of nivolumab. The source of these receptors is a human donor with classical Hodgkin lymphoma.

V is TRBV7-3 and J is TRBJ2-2; D perhaps matches TRBD2 (5 bases). Trimming took off 1 base at V and 5 bases at J, with 17 bases between the two ends. This CDR3 spans 17 amino acids. Germline V gene data show CDR1 as SGHTA and CDR2 as FQGTGA. The CDR3 here is CASSLRGIGTATGELFF. CDR3 bases: TGTGCCAGCAGCTTAAGAGGGATAGGAACCGCGACCGGGGAGCTGTTTTTT.

The rearrangement uses TRBV7-3 and TRBJ2-3, with 10 bases aligning to TRBD2. Per germline, CDR1 SGHTA and CDR2 FQGTGA. The J segment lost 2 bases and the V segment lost 5 bases, leaving 4 bases of the junction unmatched. The CDR3 is 15 amino acids. Here the CDR3 DNA reads TGTGCCAGCAGCCCTAGCGGGAGAGCCACAGATACGCAGTATTTT. Its protein is CASSPSGRATDTQYF.

V is TRBV13 and J is TRBJ1-1; 7 nucleotides line up with TRBD1. Germline CDR1 PRHDT, CDR2 FYEKMQ (reference sequence). CDR3 length: 14 amino acids. V shed 5 bases, J shed 1 base, and the junction held 4 bases outside the gene matches. CDR3: CASSRGQWNTEAFF. The CDR3 region has the DNA TGTGCCAGCAGCCGGGGACAGTGGAACACTGAAGCTTTCTTT.

The J gene is TRBJ2-7, the V gene TRBV7-9; D gene ambiguous. Trimming shortened V by 3 bases and J by 3 bases, and 12 bases separated the two germline ends. The CDR3 runs to 14 residues. Germline V gene data show CDR1 as SEHNR and CDR2 as FQNEAQ (reference sequence). The CDR3 nucleotides read TGTGCCAGCAGCTTCACTGGGCCTAACTACGAGCAGTACTTC. It encodes CASSFTGPNYEQYF.

This clone has more than one count but fewer than ten. The CDR3 here is CASSVTGTSGMGSTDTQYF. The CDR3 coding sequence is TGTGCCAGCAGCGTAACCGGGACTAGCGGGATGGGGAGCACAGATACGCAGTATTTT. This chain joins TRBV9 and TRBJ2-3; TRBD2 aligns across 13 bases. This CDR3 region has 19 residues. Germline V gene data show CDR1 as SGDLS and CDR2 as YYNGEE. The trim removed 1 base at V and 0 bases at J, leaving 8 bases unmatched.

The J gene is TRBJ1-3, the V gene TRBV6-5, with 7 bases fitting TRBD1. CDR1 MNHEY and CDR2 SVGAGI come from the germline V gene. V was clipped by 6 bases and J by 2 bases; unmatched bases: 4. This CDR3 comprises 14 residues. The CDR3: CASRSDRAGNTIYF. In DNA form, the CDR3 reads TGTGCCAGCAGGTCCGACAGGGCTGGAAACACCATATATTTT.

The chain recombines TRBV11-2 with TRBJ2-7, with D perhaps given as TRBD1 or TRBD2 (5 bases each). This CDR3 comprises 15 residues. V lost 5 bases and J lost 2, with 16 bases in between. The germline gives CDR1 SGHAT, CDR2 FQNNGV. CDR3 coding DNA: TGTGCCAGCAGCCTAAACGGGGCCGGGGCCTACGAGCAGTACTTC. It yields the protein CASSLNGAGAYEQYF.

The gene calls are TRBV10-3 and TRBJ2-5, with 10 bases that match TRBD1. Germline CDR1 ENHRY, CDR2 SYGVKD. V was pared by 11 bases and J by 4 bases, with 7 bases of the junction left unmatched. CDR3 length equals 13 residues. The CDR3 here is CASAGTGVETQYF. CDR3 bases: TGTGCCTCCGCCGGGACAGGGGTAGAGACCCAGTACTTC.

V gene TRBV5-4 combines with J gene TRBJ2-5; 10 nucleotides line up with TRBD2. The trim removed 0 bases at V and 3 bases at J, leaving 2 bases unmatched. The germline CDR1 and CDR2 sequences are SGHNT and YYREEE (reference sequence). This CDR3 has 15 amino acids. The CDR3 DNA sequence: TGTGCCAGCAGCTTGGCCCTAGCGGGAGAAGAGACCCAGTACTTC. This gives the protein CASSLALAGEETQYF.

The chain has TRBV2 and TRBJ2-2; 8 bases match TRBD2. Trimming took 2 bases from V and 3 from J; bases not matched to a gene: 5. This CDR3 region has 16 residues. The germline gives CDR1 SNHLY, CDR2 FYNNEI. CDR3 region: CASSESSGVYTGELFF. Here the CDR3 DNA reads TGTGCCAGCAGTGAAAGTAGCGGGGTTTACACCGGGGAGCTGTTTTTT.

The V and J genes are TRBV19 and TRBJ2-2; D not resolved. Germline loops: CDR1 LNHDA, CDR2 SQIVND (reference sequence). V was shortened by 0 bases and J by 3 bases, with 17 bases between the two germline ends. This CDR3 is 18 amino acids long. CDR3 coding DNA: TGTGCCAGTAGTATAGATCGGGTGGAAGGGATAGACACCGGGGAGCTGTTTTTT. It encodes CASSIDRVEGIDTGELFF.

V usage is TRBV19 and J usage is TRBJ1-1; no clear D. CDR1 is LNHDA and CDR2 is SQIVND in the germline V gene (reference sequence). The V end was cut by 2 bases, the J end by 7 bases, with 8 bases between. The CDR3 extends over 12 amino acids. The DNA for the CDR3 is TGTGCCAGTAGTATATCGGGGAGTGAAGCTTTCTTT. Its protein product is CASSISGSEAFF.

This chain uses TRBV28 with TRBJ1-1; D is possibly TRBD1 (5 bases). The CDR3 has 15 residues. V was cut by 5 bases and J by 7 bases, with 20 bases left in between. Per the germline V gene, CDR1 is MDHEN and CDR2 is SYDVKM. This CDR3 reads CASSAPGGGLFEAFF. The CDR3 bases are TGTGCCAGCAGTGCCCCGGGTGGGGGGTTGTTTGAAGCTTTCTTT.

The V and J genes are TRBV18 and TRBJ2-7, with TRBD1 matching 11 bases. With 4 bases clipped from V and 0 bases from J, the junction kept 2 bases outside the gene matches. This CDR3 comprises 15 residues. The germline gives CDR1 KGHSH, CDR2 LQKENI. CDR3 sequence (DNA): TGTGCCAGCTCACTAGGGACAGGGGGCTCCTACGAGCAGTACTTC. Amino acid sequence: CASSLGTGGSYEQYF.

The chain is built from TRBV27 and TRBJ2-5, with no clear D. The V and J ends lost 5 bases and 2 bases respectively, with 12 bases between them. Germline V lookup: CDR1 MNHEY, CDR2 SMNVEV (reference sequence). The CDR3 loop spans 14 amino acids. In DNA, the CDR3 is TGTGCCAGCAGTAACAACGTGGGACAAGAGACCCAGTACTTC. Amino acids: CASSNNVGQETQYF.

This chain uses TRBV19 with TRBJ2-3; 7 bases line up with TRBD2. Germline assignment: CDR1 LNHDA and CDR2 SQIVND (reference sequence). V gave up 3 bases and J gave up 4 bases; unmatched junction bases: 13. The CDR3 contains 17 residues. The CDR3 bases are TGTGCCAGTAGTATCCTCGGGGGACTAATGGGCCCAGATACGCAGTATTTT. It is translated as CASSILGGLMGPDTQYF.

The V call is TRBV2, the J call TRBJ1-6; 7 bases are a match to TRBD1. V lost 4 bases, J lost 6 bases, and 6 bases stayed unmatched. The germline gives CDR1 SNHLY, CDR2 FYNNEI. The CDR3 extends over 15 amino acids. In DNA form, the CDR3 reads TGTGCCAGCAGTGCCATAAGGGGGCCTAATTCACCCCTCCACTTT. It specifies CASSAIRGPNSPLHF.

This rearrangement joins TRBV10-3 to TRBJ2-7; the match to TRBD1 covers 9 bases. This CDR3 comprises 14 residues. The V and J ends lost 5 bases and 6 bases, in that order; junction bases with no gene match: 8. Germline CDR1 ENHRY, CDR2 SYGVKD. The chain's CDR3 is CAISNQDRGSEQYF. The CDR3 nucleotides read TGTGCCATCAGTAATCAGGACAGGGGATCCGAGCAGTACTTC.

The CDR3 DNA reads TGCGCCAGCAGCCCTCCTTTACCGGTTGGATTATTCACTGAAGCTTTCTTT. Translation: CASSPPLPVGLFTEAFF. The V call is TRBV5-1, the J call TRBJ1-1, with D unresolved. V was pared by 4 bases and J by 4 bases, with 23 bases between. The CDR3 is 17 amino acids. The germline V gene encodes CDR1 SGHRS and CDR2 YFSETQ. Based on the CDR3 plus reference TRBV5-1 and TRBJ1-1, the full variable domain is KAGVTQTPRYLIKTRGQQVTLSCSPISGHRSVSWYQQTPGQGLQFLFEYFSETQRNKGNFPGRFSGRQFSNSRSEMNVSTLELGDSALYLCASSPPLPVGLFTEAFFGQGTRLTVV.

CDR3 in amino acids: CASSPGRAPWNTGELFF. The CDR3 bases are TGTGCCAGCAGCCCCGGGAGGGCACCTTGGAACACCGGGGAGCTGTTTTTT. The rearrangement links TRBV27 to TRBJ2-2; the match to TRBD2 covers 8 bases. J gave up 1 base and V 6 bases, and 10 bases lay outside the gene matches. Germline CDR1 is MNHEY and CDR2 is SMNVEV (reference sequence). The CDR3 extends over 17 amino acids.

Concerning this clone itself: Mismatch with germline at one junction end may stem from a read error. The CDR3 nucleotides read TGTGCCAGCAGCCCTGGTCTAGCCCGTACTGAGCAGTACTTC. Translating it yields CASSPGLARTEQYF. The chain carries TRBV5-1 and TRBJ2-7; possible D gene TRBD2, 5 bases. Germline V lookup: CDR1 SGHRS, CDR2 YFSETQ. The CDR3 has 14 amino acids.

J is TRBJ2-3 and V is TRBV5-5; 11 bases agree with TRBD2. CDR3 size: 16 residues. V lost 4 bases and J lost 3; bases outside the gene matches: 7. CDR1 SGHKS and CDR2 YYEKEE come from the germline V gene (reference sequence). Written as DNA, the CDR3 is TGTGCCAGCAGCCGCGTAGCGGGGGGGTATACAGATACGCAGTATTTT. Protein sequence: CASSRVAGGYTDTQYF.

This chain uses TRBV11-2 with TRBJ2-7; D tentatively fits TRBD1 or TRBD2 (5 bases each). The V end lost 4 bases, the J end lost 2 bases, and 21 bases lay between the germline ends. Germline V CDR1 and CDR2: SGHAT, FQNNGV. CDR3 length: 17 residues. CDR3 protein: CASSSEVFSWDPYEQYF. CDR3 in DNA: TGTGCCAGCAGCTCCGAAGTGTTTAGTTGGGACCCCTACGAGCAGTACTTC.

CDR3 bases: TGTGCCAGCAGCCTGATAGGAGGGGGAACTGAAGCTTTCTTT. As protein: CASSLIGGGTEAFF. This sequence joins TRBV7-3 and TRBJ1-1; the D gene is possibly TRBD1 (6 bases). The germline V and J ends were trimmed by 5 bases and 5 bases, with 15 bases remaining between them. From germline, CDR1 is SGHTA and CDR2 FQGTGA. CDR3 length equals 14 residues.

Regarding this clone: This CDR3 is also generated by other DNA sequences in the sample. The rearrangement uses TRBV9 and TRBJ1-3, with D uncertain. Germline loops: CDR1 SGDLS, CDR2 YYNGEE. V shed 2 bases and J shed 0 bases, with 6 bases lying between them. The CDR3 extends over 14 amino acids. The CDR3 protein is CASSVQSSGNTIYF. CDR3 sequence (DNA): TGTGCCAGCAGCGTCCAGTCCTCTGGAAACACCATATATTTT. Supplemented by reference TRBV9 and TRBJ1-3, the full variable domain reads DSGVTQTPKHLITATGQRVTLRCSPRSGDLSVYWYQQSLDQGLQFLIQYYNGEERAKGNILERFSAQQFPDLHSELNLSSLELGDSALYFCASSVQSSGNTIYFGEGSWLTVV.